The text below deals with one TCR beta chain. The entry originates in a study of blood T cell repertoires in COVID-19. Study context: There were acute and convalescent COVID-19 samples, and they came from the United States, Italy and Spain. Nucleic acid was either cDNA or gDNA, and it came from T cells, B-cell-depleted T cells, or PBMCs.

Original data processing: The authors estimated nucleated cell counts from reference gene primer amplification. Measured with immunoSEQ multiplex PCR; TCRdb has only the in-frame clones, and not every one. From that table come the V and J calls and clone size; the DNA was used to work out D and trimming. The table lists more than 95,000 clones, 70% to 90% of them singletons, with approximately 3.1% in the top ten. Trimming cost V 10 bases and J 5 bases, with 20 bases left between them. The germline CDR1 and CDR2 sequences are KGHSH and LQKENI. CDR3 size: 14 residues. This sequence was found in a man between 50 and 59 years old in a cohort sampled during active COVID-19. The chain couples TRBV18 to TRBJ1-1; the D gene is possibly TRBD1 (5 bases). The sample was peripheral blood. CDR3 bases: TGTGCCACCTCGGGGGGAGGTGCGGTAACTGAAGCTTTCTTT. Its translation: CATSGGGAVTEAFF.